Below are 16 T cell receptor beta chains sequenced from a single sample in a study of blood T cells in healthy people across ages. The authors ran a second PCR of 7 to 11 cycles using a sample-barcoded 5' primer and a J-beta primer mix. TCRdb reanalysed the 5' RACE reads using MiXCR and keeps one entry per CDR3 protein. There are 1.5 million to 2 million distinct CDR3 sequences in the sample; roughly 49% occur only once, and around 2.1% lies in the top ten. The sequenced material came from blood. The receptors originated from a woman in her forties in good health.

Turning to this clonotype: The germline gene is not matched at one end of the junction; a read error may be the cause. V gene TRBV20-1 combines with J gene TRBJ1-2; D is undetermined. The CDR3 is 10 residues long. Germline V CDR1 and CDR2: DFQATT, SNEGSKA (reference sequence). CDR3 sequence: CRGSYYDYTF. In nucleotides, the CDR3 is TGCAGGGGGTCTTACTATGACTACACCTTC.

The J gene is TRBJ2-3, the V gene TRBV15; D is unclear. CDR1 and CDR2 (germline): LNHNV, YYDKDF (reference sequence). The CDR3 covers 14 residues. The V and J ends lost 3 bases and 4 bases respectively, with 11 bases between them. The CDR3 DNA reads TGTGCCACCAGCAGCCGGGCCCCCCCAGATACGCAGTATTTT. Translating gives CATSSRAPPDTQYF.

This clonotype was seen a few times. V gene TRBV12-3 or TRBV12-4 combines with J gene TRBJ1-4; the match to TRBD1 covers 9 bases. CDR3 length: 14 amino acids. The V gene end was trimmed by 5 bases and the J gene end by 8 bases; junction bases not matched to a gene: 6. CDR3 sequence: CASSRRQGGEKLFF. The CDR3 bases are TGTGCCAGCAGTCGTAGACAGGGGGGAGAAAAACTGTTTTTT.

The V call is TRBV27, the J call TRBJ2-5; tentative D call: TRBD1 (6 bases). Trimming stripped 5 bases from V and 2 bases from J, with 24 bases between. The V gene's germline CDR1 is MNHEY and CDR2 SMNVEV (reference sequence). The CDR3 is 18 residues long. In DNA, the CDR3 is TGTGCCAGCAGTCCGCGACCCCCAGGGGCCCAAATTCAAGAGACCCAGTACTTC. As protein: CASSPRPPGAQIQETQYF.

This clonotype was observed a single time. The junction departs from germline at one end; a sequencing error may be responsible. The V and J genes are TRBV4-3 and TRBJ1-2; tentative D call: TRBD1 (6 bases). The germline V gene encodes CDR1 LGHNA and CDR2 YSLEER. This CDR3 comprises 16 residues. The CDR3 spells CASSQDLGAANCGYTF. CDR3 sequence (DNA): TGCGCCAGCAGCCAAGATTTGGGGGCGGCTAACTGTGGCTACACCTTC.

This chain uses TRBV14 with TRBJ2-3; D remains ambiguous. The germline V gene encodes CDR1 SGHDN and CDR2 FVKESK. This CDR3 has 16 residues. Trimming took 0 bases from V and 0 from J, leaving 10 bases between them. The CDR3 sequence is CASSQDEVASTDTQYF. CDR3 DNA: TGTGCCAGCAGCCAAGATGAGGTTGCGAGCACAGATACGCAGTATTTT. Using reference TRBV14 and TRBJ2-3 for the parts outside the CDR3, the full variable domain is EAGVTQFPSHSVIEKGQTVTLRCDPISGHDNLYWYRRVMGKEIKFLLHFVKESKQDESGMPNNRFLAERTGGTYSTLKVQPAELEDSGVYFCASSQDEVASTDTQYFGPGTRLTVL.

This clonotype was recorded many times. V and J are TRBV7-3 and TRBJ2-1, with 7 bases aligning to TRBD2. The CDR3 spans 16 residues. CDR1 is SGHTA, CDR2 FQGTGA, per germline. The J segment lost 6 bases and the V segment lost 5 bases, leaving 13 bases of the junction unmatched. The CDR3 nucleotides read TGTGCCAGCAGCCCACGCTGGGGGGGTGTTTTCAATGAGCAGTTCTTC. Its protein is CASSPRWGGVFNEQFF.

This clonotype was seen a few times. V is TRBV29-1 and J is TRBJ2-1, with D perhaps TRBD1 or TRBD2 (6 bases each). Germline V gene lookup returns CDR1 SQVTM and CDR2 ANQGSEA. This CDR3 has 10 amino acids. The CDR3 is CTGGSNEQFF. In DNA form, the CDR3 reads TGCACCGGGGGCAGCAATGAGCAGTTCTTC.

This clonotype was observed a handful of times. The rearrangement links TRBV20-1 to TRBJ2-3; weak D call: TRBD1 (5 bases). Germline assignment: CDR1 DFQATT and CDR2 SNEGSKA (reference sequence). This CDR3 comprises 17 residues. The V end was cut by 7 bases, the J end by 3 bases, with 26 bases between. The CDR3 region is CSGTQGSRLRMTDTQYF. The CDR3 DNA reads TGCAGTGGTACGCAGGGTTCCCGTCTTCGGATGACAGATACGCAGTATTTT.

The gene calls are TRBV7-8 and TRBJ2-1; D gene unclear. The germline gives CDR1 SGHVS, CDR2 FQNEAQ. V was trimmed by 5 bases and J by 6 bases, leaving 11 bases between them. This CDR3 spans 13 amino acids. Here the CDR3 DNA reads TGTGCCAGCAGCCAACGTACGGGCAATGAGCAGTTCTTC. It specifies CASSQRTGNEQFF.

The chain employs TRBV20-1 and TRBJ2-4; D is perhaps TRBD2 (5 bases). The germline gives CDR1 DFQATT, CDR2 SNEGSKA (reference sequence). V dropped 0 bases and J dropped 14 bases, with 14 bases sitting between them. CDR3 length equals 12 residues. This CDR3 is CSARDLEGMKYF. The CDR3 coding sequence is TGCAGTGCTAGAGATCTTGAGGGAATGAAGTACTTC.

The sample holds a few counts of this clonotype. With a much larger clone just one base away, this may be a read error. The V gene is TRBV5-1, the J gene TRBJ2-1, with unresolved D. The germline V gene has CDR1 SGHRS and CDR2 YFSETQ. CDR3 length equals 11 residues. V dropped 1 base and J dropped 7 bases, with 3 bases sitting between them. CDR3 in amino acids: CASSLWNEQFF. The CDR3 bases are TGCGCCAGCAGCTTGTGGAATGAGCAGTTCTTC.

This clonotype was picked up a small number of times. The gene calls are TRBV11-1 and TRBJ2-5; D is perhaps TRBD1 (6 bases). CDR3 length: 15 residues. The V and J ends lost 1 base and 6 bases respectively, with 15 bases between them. From germline, CDR1 is SGHAT and CDR2 FQDESV (reference sequence). CDR3 sequence: CASSLVGTPRQTQYF. DNA for the CDR3: TGTGCCAGCAGCTTAGTCGGGACACCGAGGCAGACCCAGTACTTC.

The V call is TRBV12-3 or TRBV12-4, the J call TRBJ2-2, with D perhaps given as TRBD1 or TRBD2 (5 bases each). The length of the CDR3 is 14 residues. The V end was cut by 6 bases, the J end by 7 bases, with 15 bases between. The CDR3 nucleotides read TGTGCCAGCAGGAGGAGTGGGGGTGGCGGGGAGCTGTTTTTT. It yields the protein CASRRSGGGGELFF.

This chain links TRBV28 with TRBJ2-5; TRBD2 agrees at 7 bases. This CDR3 contains 15 residues. Germline CDR1 and CDR2: MDHEN and SYDVKM. Germline trimming cut 5 bases from V and 3 bases from J; bases unmatched to any gene: 9. The chain's CDR3 is CASSEKGGTKETQYF. The CDR3 coding sequence is TGTGCCAGCAGTGAAAAGGGTGGGACTAAAGAGACCCAGTACTTC.

J is TRBJ1-6 and V is TRBV27, with TRBD1 matching 9 bases. CDR1 is MNHEY and CDR2 is SMNVEV in the germline V gene (reference sequence). The CDR3 is 17 amino acids. V dropped 2 bases and J dropped 5; count of bases not matched to a gene: 7. This CDR3 reads CASSLTGTGQNNSPLHF. The CDR3 coding sequence is TGTGCCAGCAGTTTAACCGGGACAGGGCAGAATAATTCACCCCTCCACTTT.